These 12 T cell receptor beta chains were all obtained from the same sample, sequenced in a study of beta chain features in type 1 diabetes. Reverse transcription of all isolated RNA meant that expressed TCRB transcripts were sequenced. Libraries were prepared by immunoSEQ multiplex PCR; TCRdb keeps only in-frame clonotypes and omits some of them. The repertoire consists of 300,000 or so clones, with 8% occurring once and the leading ten covering around 0.44%. Sample: central memory CD4+ T cells from blood. These TCRs come from a woman aged 18-29 years in good health.

The sample holds many counts of this clone. V and J are TRBV6-6 and TRBJ2-7; a weak D match, TRBD2 (5 bases). The CDR3 has 14 amino acids. V gave up 2 bases and J gave up 6 bases, with 14 bases separating them. Per the germline V gene, CDR1 is MNHNY and CDR2 is SVGAGI (reference sequence). The CDR3 DNA sequence: TGTGCCAGCAGTTACATTGTGGGAGCACGCGAGCAGTACTTC. Amino acids: CASSYIVGAREQYF.

The table lists this clone with a few counts. J is TRBJ2-3 and V is TRBV2; D unclear. The CDR3 spans 12 residues. Per the germline V gene, CDR1 is SNHLY and CDR2 is FYNNEI. The V end lost 0 bases, the J end lost 13 bases, and 11 bases lay between the germline ends. The CDR3 here is CASSEAGKVEYF. The CDR3 DNA sequence: TGTGCCAGCAGTGAAGCAGGGAAAGTGGAGTATTTT.

This clone was seen a few times. The V gene is TRBV27, the J gene TRBJ2-6; D is uncertain. V was pared by 3 bases and J by 0 bases, with 6 bases between. Germline V CDR1 and CDR2: MNHEY, SMNVEV (reference sequence). This CDR3 has 15 amino acids. CDR3 in DNA: TGTGCCAGCAGTTTTAGTCGCTCTGGGGCCAACGTCCTGACTTTC. Translation gives CASSFSRSGANVLTF.

This clone was counted many times. The CDR3 sequence: CASSLNVGYEQYF. CDR3 in DNA: TGCGCCAGCAGCCTAAACGTGGGCTACGAGCAGTACTTC. The rearrangement uses TRBV4-3 and TRBJ2-7; D call uncertain. V lost 4 bases and J 3 bases, leaving 10 bases between the germline ends. Germline-derived CDR1 and CDR2 are LGHNA and YSLEER. This CDR3 has 13 residues.

This clone was counted between two and nine times. The gene calls are TRBV5-6 and TRBJ2-7; possibly TRBD2 for D (6 bases). The CDR3 runs to 16 residues. V dropped 4 bases and J dropped 2 bases, with 19 bases sitting between them. The germline V gene has CDR1 SGHDT and CDR2 YYEEEE. CDR3 protein: CASSLRGGGSAYEQYF. CDR3 coding DNA: TGTGCCAGCAGCCTCCGGGGAGGAGGCAGTGCCTACGAGCAGTACTTC. The complete variable domain, with remaining parts taken from reference TRBV5-6 and TRBJ2-7, reads DAGVTQSPTHLIKTRGQQVTLRCSPKSGHDTVSWYQQALGQGPQFIFQYYEEEERQRGNFPDRFSGHQFPNYSSELNVNALLLGDSALYLCASSLRGGGSAYEQYFGPGTRLTVT.

The chain carries TRBV5-1 and TRBJ2-2, with D tentatively TRBD1 (6 bases). CDR3 length: 15 amino acids. Trimming removed 4 bases at V and 0 bases at J, with 10 bases between. Germline CDR1 SGHRS, CDR2 YFSETQ. The CDR3 region has the DNA TGCGCCAGCAGCCGACAGGCCGCGAACACCGGGGAGCTGTTTTTT. It encodes CASSRQAANTGELFF.

This clone was counted between two and nine times. This chain connects TRBV11-2 to TRBJ1-1; no reliable D call. The CDR3 runs 13 residues. Deletions cut 4 bases from V and 2 bases from J, with 8 bases between. Germline CDR1 SGHAT, CDR2 FQNNGV. This CDR3 is CASSWEINTEAFF. DNA of the CDR3: TGTGCCAGCAGCTGGGAAATAAACACTGAAGCTTTCTTT.

The chain employs TRBV28 and TRBJ2-7; tentative D call: TRBD2 (5 bases). V was shortened by 3 bases and J by 6 bases, with 15 bases between the two germline ends. The CDR3 is made up of 14 amino acids. Germline CDR1 reads MDHEN; CDR2 reads SYDVKM. The CDR3 loop is CASSFSPTRREQYF. In nucleotides, the CDR3 is TGTGCCAGCAGTTTTTCCCCAACTAGACGCGAGCAGTACTTC.

This chain uses TRBV5-4 with TRBJ2-1; TRBD2 matches 11 bases. This CDR3 spans 15 amino acids. After removal of 0 bases from V and 5 bases from J, the junction contained 1 base not matched to a gene. CDR1 and CDR2 from the germline V gene are SGHNT and YYREEE (reference sequence). This chain's CDR3 is CASSLGTSGHNEQFF. The CDR3 region has the DNA TGTGCCAGCAGCTTGGGGACTAGCGGGCACAATGAGCAGTTCTTC.

This clone was seen more than once but under ten times. The chain uses TRBV7-6 and TRBJ2-7; D might be TRBD2 (5 bases). The CDR3 consists of 12 residues. V was pared by 5 bases and J by 5 bases, with 10 bases between. The germline V gene encodes CDR1 SGHVS and CDR2 FNYEAQ. CDR3 bases: TGTGCCAGCAGCCCGAACGGGAACGAGCAGTACTTC. It is translated as CASSPNGNEQYF.

This clone was counted only a few times. The chain joins TRBV2 to TRBJ2-3, with 8 bases identical to TRBD2. The V gene's germline CDR1 is SNHLY and CDR2 FYNNEI. J was trimmed by 6 bases and V by 4 bases; bases with no gene match: 12. The CDR3 is made up of 16 amino acids. The CDR3 is CASSVEGSGSGDTQYF. In DNA, the CDR3 is TGTGCCAGCAGTGTCGAAGGGAGCGGGAGTGGGGATACGCAGTATTTT.

This clone has a handful of counts. The chain couples TRBV27 to TRBJ1-4; 9 bases are a match to TRBD1. Looked up from germline, CDR1 is MNHEY and CDR2 is SMNVEV (reference sequence). With V trimmed by 5 bases and J by 10 bases, 8 bases remained unmatched. The CDR3 has 14 amino acids. CDR3 nucleotide sequence: TGTGCCAGCAGTATGGACAGGGGCCTCCGAAAACTGTTTTTT. Translation: CASSMDRGLRKLFF.